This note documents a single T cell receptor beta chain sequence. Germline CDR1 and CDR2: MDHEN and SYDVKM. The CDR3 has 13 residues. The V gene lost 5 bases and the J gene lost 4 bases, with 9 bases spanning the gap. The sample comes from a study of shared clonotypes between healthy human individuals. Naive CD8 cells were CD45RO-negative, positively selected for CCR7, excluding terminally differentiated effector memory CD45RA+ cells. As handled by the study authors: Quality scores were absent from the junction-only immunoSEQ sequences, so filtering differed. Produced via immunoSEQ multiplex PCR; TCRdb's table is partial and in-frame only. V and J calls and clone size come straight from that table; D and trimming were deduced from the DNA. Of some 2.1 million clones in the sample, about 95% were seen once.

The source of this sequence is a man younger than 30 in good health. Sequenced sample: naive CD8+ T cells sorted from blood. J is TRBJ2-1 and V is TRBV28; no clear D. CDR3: CASSPDGYNEQFF. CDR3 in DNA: TGTGCCAGCAGTCCGGACGGGTACAATGAGCAGTTCTTC.